The clone carrying this TCR beta chain was counted many times. Germline-derived CDR1 and CDR2 are DFQATT and SNEGSKA (reference sequence). V was shortened by 3 bases and J by 6 bases, with 9 bases between the two germline ends. The CDR3 runs to 11 residues. These data come from a study of blood T cells in healthy people across ages. It was with a sample-barcoded 5' primer and a J-beta primer mix that a second PCR of roughly 7 to 12 cycles was run. TCRdb itself ran the 5' RACE reads through MiXCR, one entry per CDR3 protein. The sample shows fewer than 800,000 distinct CDR3 sequences, roughly 32% of them seen only once.

This clonotype originated in an elderly woman in good health. The chain links TRBV20-1 to TRBJ2-7; TRBD1 or TRBD2 may be the D gene (6 bases each). The sequencing input was blood. CDR3: CSASEGGEQYF. The CDR3 DNA reads as TGCAGTGCTAGCGAGGGGGGCGAGCAGTACTTC.